These 23 T cell receptor beta chains originate from one sample sequenced in a study of blood T cells in healthy people across ages. The authors ran a second PCR of 7 to 11 cycles using a sample-barcoded 5' primer and a J-beta primer mix. TCRdb reprocessed the 5' RACE reads with MiXCR, giving one entry per CDR3 protein. The data contain 650,000 to 950,000 distinct CDR3 sequences, roughly 44% of them seen just once; the ten biggest clones take up about a fifth. Sequencing was performed on blood. All receptors derive from a man in his 60s in good health.

This clonotype has just a few counts. The rearrangement joins TRBV10-3 to TRBJ2-7, with a tentative D call TRBD1 (5 bases). V lost 10 bases and J lost 2, with 15 bases in between. This CDR3 is built from 13 residues. Germline CDR1 is ENHRY and CDR2 is SYGVKD. CDR3 in amino acids: CATSEGATYEQYF. The CDR3 nucleotides read TGTGCCACATCGGAAGGGGCTACCTACGAGCAGTACTTC.

The chain carries TRBV12-3 or TRBV12-4 and TRBJ1-4; no clear D. The CDR3 is 15 amino acids. V lost 5 bases, J lost 8 bases, and 18 bases lay in between. The CDR3 is CASSGAQIAGEKLFF. DNA of the CDR3: TGTGCCAGCAGTGGAGCTCAGATAGCCGGGGAAAAACTGTTTTTT.

This clonotype was seen a few times. The rearrangement links TRBV29-1 to TRBJ1-5; no clear D gene. CDR3 length: 13 amino acids. The V and J ends lost 7 bases and 4 bases respectively, with 14 bases between them. Germline V gives CDR1 SQVTM, CDR2 ANQGSEA. The chain's CDR3 is CSASHGENQPQHF. CDR3 nucleotide sequence: TGCAGCGCTTCCCATGGGGAGAATCAGCCCCAGCATTTT.

The V call is TRBV18, the J call TRBJ2-1, with D possibly TRBD1 on 6 matching bases. This CDR3 contains 16 residues. V lost 1 base, J lost 10 bases, and 20 bases lay in between. Germline CDR1 and CDR2: KGHSH and LQKENI. CDR3 protein: CASSPLGASPHGEQFF. DNA for the CDR3: TGTGCCAGCTCACCACTGGGGGCTAGTCCTCATGGGGAGCAGTTCTTC.

The sample holds many counts of this clonotype. CDR3 amino acids: CSVGGGPQETQYF. The CDR3 nucleotides read TGCAGCGTTGGCGGGGGGCCTCAAGAGACCCAGTACTTC. The rearrangement uses TRBV29-1 and TRBJ2-5; the match to TRBD2 covers 8 bases. Trimming took 4 bases from V and 2 from J; bases not matched to a gene: 3. The CDR3 has 13 residues. CDR1 is SQVTM, CDR2 ANQGSEA, per germline.

This clonotype was detected only a few times. A much larger clone is a single base away; this may be a read error. The V call is TRBV3-1, the J call TRBJ2-5; D gene uncertain. This CDR3 is 16 amino acids long. V lost 4 bases and J 2 bases, leaving 17 bases between the germline ends. Germline lookup yields CDR1 LGHDT and CDR2 YNNKEL (reference sequence). For the CDR3, the DNA is TGTGCCAGCAGCCCGGGCCGGAAGACTTTTCAAGAGACCCAGTACTTC. Its protein product is CASSPGRKTFQETQYF.

This rearrangement joins TRBV9 to TRBJ2-1; D is perhaps TRBD1 (6 bases). V was clipped by 4 bases and J by 6 bases, with 14 bases between them. In germline, CDR1 is SGDLS, CDR2 YYNGEE. The CDR3 has 14 amino acids. CDR3 residues: CASSPKGHLNEQFF. CDR3 DNA sequence: TGTGCCAGCAGCCCGAAGGGACATCTCAATGAGCAGTTCTTC.

This clonotype was counted a few times. The chain carries TRBV7-2 and TRBJ1-5; D perhaps matches TRBD1 (6 bases). Trimming stripped 5 bases from V and 6 bases from J, with 26 bases between. Germline-derived CDR1 and CDR2 are SGHTA and FQGNSA. The CDR3 covers 18 residues. The CDR3: CASSRLPAPRGTIQPQHF. As DNA, the CDR3 is TGTGCCAGCAGCCGTCTTCCGGCCCCGAGGGGGACAATTCAGCCCCAGCATTTT.

This clonotype has more than one count but fewer than ten. The genes are TRBV7-9 and TRBJ2-1; D remains unclear. The CDR3 has 16 residues. Per germline, CDR1 SEHNR and CDR2 FQNEAQ (reference sequence). Trimming removed 5 bases at V and 0 bases at J, with 14 bases between. The CDR3 protein is CASSPRSQSSYNEQFF. The CDR3 nucleotides are TGTGCCAGCAGCCCAAGGTCCCAGAGCTCCTACAATGAGCAGTTCTTC.

The chain is built from TRBV6-6 and TRBJ1-1; 9 nucleotides match TRBD1. Germline trimming cut 7 bases from V and 3 bases from J; bases unmatched to any gene: 12. The CDR3 totals 16 residues. Germline CDR1 reads MNHNY; CDR2 reads SVGAGI (reference sequence). The CDR3 DNA is TGTGCCAGCACCCCTAGGACAGGGGCGACAGACACTGAAGCTTTCTTT. Amino acids: CASTPRTGATDTEAFF.

This clonotype has more than one count but fewer than ten. DNA of the CDR3: TGCAGTGCGCCCGGGACAGGAAAACAAAAAACCTACTACGAGCAGTACTTC. Protein product: CSAPGTGKQKTYYEQYF. The chain uses TRBV20-1 and TRBJ2-7, with TRBD1 matching over 8 bases. The CDR3 covers 17 residues. The J segment lost 3 bases and the V segment lost 6 bases, leaving 19 bases of the junction unmatched. CDR1 and CDR2 (germline): DFQATT, SNEGSKA (reference sequence).

The CDR3 region has the DNA TGTGCCAGCAGCGTAAGGATCAACTATGGCTACACCTTC. As protein: CASSVRINYGYTF. J is TRBJ1-2 and V is TRBV13; no reliable D call. CDR1 is PRHDT, CDR2 FYEKMQ, per germline (reference sequence). This CDR3 has 13 residues. Trimming stripped 5 bases from V and 2 bases from J, with 9 bases between.

The CDR3 DNA reads as TGCGCCAGCAGCCAAGATCGGGGATATCAGCCCCAGCATTTT. Protein: CASSQDRGYQPQHF. The chain is built from TRBV4-3 and TRBJ1-5; no clear D. V lost 0 bases, J lost 5 bases, and 8 bases lay in between. The CDR3 loop spans 14 amino acids. Germline V gene lookup returns CDR1 LGHNA and CDR2 YSLEER.

There are a few counts of this clonotype. The rearrangement uses TRBV6-5 and TRBJ1-6; D gene unclear. The CDR3 runs to 15 residues. Germline lookup yields CDR1 MNHEY and CDR2 SVGAGI. V was trimmed by 0 bases and J by 9 bases, leaving 12 bases between them. CDR3 nucleotides: TGTGCCAGCAGTTACTCGATCCTCGGGAGTTCACCCCTCCACTTT. Translated, it gives CASSYSILGSSPLHF.

About this clonotype: This may come from a read error, since a much larger clone is one base off. The J gene is TRBJ2-1, the V gene TRBV7-2, with D hard to call. Germline V gene sequence: CDR1 SGHTA, CDR2 FQGNSA. CDR3 length: 14 amino acids. The CDR3 DNA is TGTGCCAGCAGCGTAGCAGGCACAGACAATGAGCAGTTCTTC. Its translation: CASSVAGTDNEQFF.

This clonotype was observed a handful of times. The V and J genes are TRBV29-1 and TRBJ1-2; 8 bases align to TRBD1. The CDR3 length is 13 residues. Looked up from germline, CDR1 is SQVTM and CDR2 is ANQGSEA. V lost 6 bases, J lost 6 bases, and 9 bases stayed unmatched. DNA of the CDR3: TGCAGCGTCGTCCCCGGGACAGGCCATGGCTACACCTTC. Translation gives CSVVPGTGHGYTF.

The chain joins TRBV27 to TRBJ2-7; 7 bases agree with TRBD1. Germline trimming cut 0 bases from V and 5 bases from J; bases unmatched to any gene: 7. Germline V lookup: CDR1 MNHEY, CDR2 SMNVEV (reference sequence). The CDR3 totals 15 residues. CDR3 sequence (DNA): TGTGCCAGCAGTTTATCCCACAGGGGTGGGGACGAGCAGTACTTC. Translating gives CASSLSHRGGDEQYF.

V is TRBV5-1 and J is TRBJ2-5, with unresolved D. The CDR3 covers 17 residues. Trimming removed 0 bases at V and 3 bases at J, with 18 bases between. The germline V gene has CDR1 SGHRS and CDR2 YFSETQ. CDR3 nucleotides: TGCGCCAGCAGCTTGGCCGAAAGGTTCAGAAACAAAGAGACCCAGTACTTC. The encoded protein is CASSLAERFRNKETQYF.

The chain is built from TRBV20-1 and TRBJ2-7; D is unresolved. The V end lost 3 bases, the J end lost 5 bases, and 11 bases lay between the germline ends. CDR1 DFQATT and CDR2 SNEGSKA come from the germline V gene (reference sequence). The CDR3 is 12 amino acids. CDR3 DNA: TGCAGTGCTAGCCCCACACAGCACGAGCAGTACTTC. It specifies CSASPTQHEQYF.

This clonotype was detected only once. This chain joins TRBV7-3 and TRBJ2-2, with 14 bases lining up with TRBD2. The CDR3 has 17 amino acids. V gave up 3 bases and J gave up 5 bases; unmatched junction bases: 5. Germline V gene data show CDR1 as SGHTA and CDR2 as FQGTGA. The CDR3 sequence is CASSFRWTSGGTGELFF. For the CDR3, the DNA is TGTGCCAGCAGCTTTAGATGGACTAGCGGGGGGACCGGGGAGCTGTTTTTT.

This chain joins TRBV4-1 and TRBJ1-4, with D perhaps matching TRBD1 (5 bases). Between the trimmed V and J ends, which lost 3 bases and 3 bases, there was a span of 14 bases. Germline lookup yields CDR1 MGHRA and CDR2 YSYEKL. The CDR3 runs to 16 residues. This CDR3 is CASSHGQASANEKLFF. For the CDR3, the DNA is TGCGCCAGCAGCCATGGACAAGCGTCAGCTAATGAAAAACTGTTTTTT.

This clonotype was recorded at least ten times. The chain couples TRBV7-2 to TRBJ2-4, with D unclear. The better agreement between TRBJ2-7 and the DNA end casts doubt on the J call. The CDR3 has 14 amino acids. Germline CDR1 and CDR2: SGHTA and FQGNSA. CDR3 in DNA: TGTGCCAGCAGCTTATTAATAGGGAAAGACGAGCAGTACTTC. Translated: CASSLLIGKDEQYF.

This clonotype was picked up a small number of times. V and J are TRBV7-2 and TRBJ2-7, with TRBD1 matching over 7 bases. With V trimmed by 1 base and J by 0 bases, 6 bases remained unmatched. From germline, CDR1 is SGHTA and CDR2 FQGNSA. This CDR3 is 16 amino acids long. CDR3 in amino acids: CASSLVWDRSSYEQYF. Here the CDR3 DNA reads TGTGCCAGCAGCTTAGTGTGGGACAGAAGCTCCTACGAGCAGTACTTC.